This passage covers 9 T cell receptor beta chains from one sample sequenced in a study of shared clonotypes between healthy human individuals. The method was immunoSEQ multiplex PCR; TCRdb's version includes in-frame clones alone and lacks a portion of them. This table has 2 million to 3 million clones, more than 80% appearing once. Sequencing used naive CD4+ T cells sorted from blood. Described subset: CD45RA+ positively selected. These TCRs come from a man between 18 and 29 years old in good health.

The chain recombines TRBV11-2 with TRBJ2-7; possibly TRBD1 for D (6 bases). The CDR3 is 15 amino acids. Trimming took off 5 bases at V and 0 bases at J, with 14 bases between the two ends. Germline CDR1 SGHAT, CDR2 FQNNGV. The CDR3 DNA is TGTGCCAGCAGCCCTAGGGGGACGGTCTCCTACGAGCAGTACTTC. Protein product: CASSPRGTVSYEQYF.

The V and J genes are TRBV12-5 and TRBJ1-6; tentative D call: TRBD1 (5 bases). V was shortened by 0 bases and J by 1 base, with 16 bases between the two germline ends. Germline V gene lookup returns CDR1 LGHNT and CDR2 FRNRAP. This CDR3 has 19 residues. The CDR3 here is CASGLVQESLSSYNSPLHF. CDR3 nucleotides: TGTGCTAGTGGTTTGGTACAGGAGTCGCTAAGTTCCTATAATTCACCCCTCCACTTT.

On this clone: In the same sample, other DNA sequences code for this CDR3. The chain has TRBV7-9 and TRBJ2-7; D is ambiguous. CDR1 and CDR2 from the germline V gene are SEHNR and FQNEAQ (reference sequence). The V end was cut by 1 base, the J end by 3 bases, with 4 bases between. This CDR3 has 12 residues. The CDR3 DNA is TGTGCCAGCAGCTTAGGGGTCTACGAGCAGTACTTC. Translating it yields CASSLGVYEQYF. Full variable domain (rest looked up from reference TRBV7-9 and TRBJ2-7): DTGVSQNPRHKITKRGQNVTFRCDPISEHNRLYWYRQTLGQGPEFLTYFQNEAQLEKSRLLSDRFSAERPKGSFSTLEIQRTEQGDSAMYLCASSLGVYEQYFGPGTRLTVT.

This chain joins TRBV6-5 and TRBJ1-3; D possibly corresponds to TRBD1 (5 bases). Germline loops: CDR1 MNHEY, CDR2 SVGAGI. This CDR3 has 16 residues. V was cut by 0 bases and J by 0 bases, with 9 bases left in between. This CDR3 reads CASSYSGLSSGNTIYF. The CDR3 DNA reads TGTGCCAGCAGTTACTCGGGGCTAAGCTCTGGAAACACCATATATTTT.

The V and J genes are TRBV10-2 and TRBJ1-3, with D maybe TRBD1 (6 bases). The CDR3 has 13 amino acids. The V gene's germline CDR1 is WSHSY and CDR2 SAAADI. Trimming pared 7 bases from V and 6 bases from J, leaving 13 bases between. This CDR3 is CASKPGQQNTIYF. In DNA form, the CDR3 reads TGCGCCAGCAAACCGGGACAACAAAACACCATATATTTT.

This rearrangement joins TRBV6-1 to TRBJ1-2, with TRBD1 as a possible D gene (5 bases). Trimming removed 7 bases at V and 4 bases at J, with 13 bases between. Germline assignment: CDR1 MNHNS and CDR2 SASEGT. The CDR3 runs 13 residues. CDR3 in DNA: TGTGCCAGCAATTACGGGGGTACCTATGGCTACACCTTC. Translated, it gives CASNYGGTYGYTF.

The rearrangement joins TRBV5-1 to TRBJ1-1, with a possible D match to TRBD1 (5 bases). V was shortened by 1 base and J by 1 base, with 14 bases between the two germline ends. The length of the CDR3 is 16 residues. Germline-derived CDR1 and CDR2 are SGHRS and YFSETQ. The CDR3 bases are TGCGCCAGCAGCTTGTGGGCGGGGGGACCGAACACTGAAGCTTTCTTT. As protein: CASSLWAGGPNTEAFF.

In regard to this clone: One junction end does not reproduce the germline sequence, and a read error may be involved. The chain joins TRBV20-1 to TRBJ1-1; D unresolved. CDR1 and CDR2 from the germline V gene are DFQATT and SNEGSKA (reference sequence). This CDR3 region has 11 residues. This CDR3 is CSARENSEAFF. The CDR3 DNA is TGCAGTGCTAGAGAAAACAGTGAAGCTTTCTTT.

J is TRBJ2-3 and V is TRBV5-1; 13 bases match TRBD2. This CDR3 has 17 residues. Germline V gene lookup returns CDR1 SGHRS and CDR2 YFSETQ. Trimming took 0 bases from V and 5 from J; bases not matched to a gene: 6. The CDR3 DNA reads TGCGCCAGCAGCTTGGCGCGACTAGCGGGGGGAGTAGATACGCAGTATTTT. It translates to CASSLARLAGGVDTQYF.